This TCR beta chain was documented in a study of cytomegalovirus exposure and HLA in healthy donors. Overall study findings and caveats: CMV serostatus alone was available as immune exposure information.

The PCR employed 60 Vbeta primers together with 13 Jbeta primers. The data were produced by immunoSEQ multiplex PCR, yet TCRdb's version contains in-frame clones alone and is incomplete. The sample yields some 210,000 clones, around 86% seen once. A note on this clone: Antigen specificity is unknown.

The length of the CDR3 is 11 residues. The germline V and J ends were trimmed by 6 bases and 8 bases, with 7 bases remaining between them. CDR1 LNHDA and CDR2 SQIVND come from the germline V gene (reference sequence). V usage is TRBV19 and J usage is TRBJ1-4; D remains unclear. Sequences were obtained from PBMCs. The clonotype was recovered from a woman aged 45-59 years in good health and CMV-seropositive. In DNA form, the CDR3 reads TGTGCCAGTAGCAAGAGGGAAAAACTGTTTTTT. This codes for CASSKREKLFF.